The next 29 T cell receptor beta chains were all read from a single sample in a study of blood T cells in healthy people across ages. Through a sample-barcoded 5' primer and a J-beta primer mix, a second PCR was run for roughly 7 to 12 cycles. Each CDR3 protein gets one entry after TCRdb re-called the 5' RACE reads with MiXCR. The sample holds around 1,000,000 distinct CDR3 sequences, under 30% seen once. Another study also made use of these data, one on T cells of mothers and their children.

Sequencing used blood. Receptors originate from a girl aged 2-10 years in good health.

This clonotype was observed a handful of times. The genes are TRBV7-3 and TRBJ1-1, with unresolved D. Trimming removed 5 bases at V and 2 bases at J, with 15 bases between. The V gene's germline CDR1 is SGHTA and CDR2 FQGTGA. The CDR3 is 15 residues long. CDR3 sequence (DNA): TGTGCCAGCAGCCAACGGCGGGGAGGCAACACTGAAGCTTTCTTT. Its protein product is CASSQRRGGNTEAFF.

The V gene is TRBV27, the J gene TRBJ2-1; TRBD2 matches at 9 bases. V was clipped by 5 bases and J by 7 bases; unmatched bases: 9. The germline CDR1 and CDR2 sequences are MNHEY and SMNVEV (reference sequence). This CDR3 spans 15 amino acids. CDR3 bases: TGTGCCAGCAGTAGTAGCGGGAGCGTGTGGAATGAGCAGTTCTTC. This sequence encodes CASSSSGSVWNEQFF.

This clonotype was recorded a few times. With a much larger clone just one base away, this may be a read error. In DNA form, the CDR3 reads TGTGCCAGCAGTTACGTGTATGGCTACACCTTC. Its translation: CASSYVYGYTF. The chain combines TRBV6-6 with TRBJ1-2; the D is unclear. The V end was cut by 2 bases, the J end by 5 bases, with 3 bases between. From germline, CDR1 is MNHNY and CDR2 SVGAGI (reference sequence). This CDR3 contains 11 residues.

This clonotype came up a few times. V and J are TRBV6-1 and TRBJ2-5, with TRBD1 matching 9 bases. The CDR3 runs to 13 residues. Trimming removed 6 bases from V and 13 bases from J; junction bases left unmatched: 12. In germline, CDR1 is MNHNS, CDR2 SASEGT. Written as DNA, the CDR3 is TGTGCCAGCAGAATTTCACAGGGGGCAAAGGGGTACTTC. Amino acid sequence: CASRISQGAKGYF.

The rearrangement uses TRBV13 and TRBJ2-1; possible D gene TRBD1, 6 bases. Trimming took off 3 bases at V and 8 bases at J, with 17 bases between the two ends. Germline assignment: CDR1 PRHDT and CDR2 FYEKMQ (reference sequence). CDR3 length equals 15 residues. DNA for the CDR3: TGTGCCAGCAGCTTGACAGGTCGGGGTAGCGATGAGCAGTTCTTC. Amino acids: CASSLTGRGSDEQFF. Combining the CDR3 with reference TRBV13 and TRBJ2-1 gives the whole variable domain AAGVIQSPRHLIKEKRETATLKCYPIPRHDTVYWYQQGPGQDPQFLISFYEKMQSDKGSIPDRFSAQQFSDYHSELNMSSLELGDSALYFCASSLTGRGSDEQFFGPGTRLTVL.

The chain carries TRBV24-1 and TRBJ1-6, with D tentatively TRBD1 (6 bases). The V end lost 4 bases, the J end lost 9 bases, and 9 bases lay between the germline ends. CDR1 and CDR2 (germline): KGHDR, SFDVKD. CDR3 length equals 13 residues. CDR3 DNA sequence: TGTGCCACCAGTGACACCAGGGGTTCACCCCTCCACTTT. Translation: CATSDTRGSPLHF.

Many counts were recorded for this clonotype. CDR3 in DNA: TGTGCCAGCAGTTTATATGAGAGTTCGGACAATGAGCAGTTCTTC. It yields the protein CASSLYESSDNEQFF. The chain uses TRBV6-5 and TRBJ2-1; no definite D call. V dropped 4 bases and J dropped 5 bases, with 15 bases sitting between them. CDR1 and CDR2 (germline): MNHEY, SVGAGI. The CDR3 is made up of 15 amino acids.

The gene calls are TRBV29-1 and TRBJ1-2, with 8 bases identical to TRBD1. With V trimmed by 6 bases and J by 4 bases, 4 bases remained unmatched. Germline V CDR1 and CDR2: SQVTM, ANQGSEA. The length of the CDR3 is 12 residues. In DNA form, the CDR3 reads TGCAGCGTGGACAGGGAGGGCTATGGCTACACCTTC. Its translation is CSVDREGYGYTF.

This clonotype appeared a few times. The chain uses TRBV6-1 and TRBJ1-6; 7 bases agree with TRBD1. V was pared by 8 bases and J by 11 bases, with 6 bases of the junction left unmatched. Per germline, CDR1 MNHNS and CDR2 SASEGT. This CDR3 is 12 amino acids long. In nucleotides, the CDR3 is TGTGCCAGCCTAGGGACAGAGACACCCCTCCACTTT. Protein sequence: CASLGTETPLHF.

The chain recombines TRBV6-5 with TRBJ2-7; D tentatively fits TRBD1 or TRBD2 (6 bases each). V lost 2 bases and J lost 4, with 15 bases in between. Germline CDR1 is MNHEY and CDR2 is SVGAGI. This CDR3 has 15 amino acids. The CDR3 loop is CASSYRGRQSYEQYF. CDR3 nucleotides: TGTGCCAGCAGTTACCGGGGGCGTCAATCGTACGAGCAGTACTTC.

The chain combines TRBV13 with TRBJ2-1, with a possible D match to TRBD2 (5 bases). The CDR3 is 18 residues long. V was trimmed by 3 bases and J by 5 bases, leaving 23 bases between them. In germline, CDR1 is PRHDT, CDR2 FYEKMQ (reference sequence). CDR3 DNA: TGTGCCAGCAGCTTTAGTTTGCCAGCGGAGAGGCCCCACAATGAGCAGTTCTTC. Residues: CASSFSLPAERPHNEQFF.

This sequence joins TRBV28 and TRBJ1-2; D not certain. The CDR3 runs to 16 residues. The germline CDR1 and CDR2 sequences are MDHEN and SYDVKM. V lost 4 bases and J 4 bases, leaving 19 bases between the germline ends. The chain's CDR3 is CASSSNPASRAYGYTF. CDR3 bases: TGTGCCAGCAGTTCCAACCCCGCCTCGAGGGCCTATGGCTACACCTTC.

This clonotype was found a few times. This rearrangement joins TRBV5-1 to TRBJ2-1; 9 nucleotides agree with TRBD1. This CDR3 is 17 amino acids long. CDR1 and CDR2 from the germline V gene are SGHRS and YFSETQ. J lost 8 bases, V lost 0 bases, and 12 bases had no gene match. The CDR3: CASSLEGVRQGGDEQFF. The CDR3 DNA reads TGCGCCAGCAGCTTGGAAGGTGTCAGACAGGGGGGGGATGAGCAGTTCTTC.

This clonotype was detected a few times. This sequence joins TRBV7-6 and TRBJ2-2; maybe TRBD1 (6 bases). The CDR3 is 15 residues long. Germline-derived CDR1 and CDR2 are SGHVS and FNYEAQ. The V and J ends lost 5 bases and 2 bases respectively, with 12 bases between them. The CDR3 DNA reads as TGTGCCAGCAGCCCAATGACAGGAAACACCGGGGAGCTGTTTTTT. Translation: CASSPMTGNTGELFF.

This clonotype was observed many times. The CDR3 sequence is CASSQDPSSYNEQFF. DNA for the CDR3: TGCGCCAGCAGCCAAGATCCTAGCTCCTACAATGAGCAGTTCTTC. This chain joins TRBV4-3 and TRBJ2-1; D remains ambiguous. The germline CDR1 and CDR2 sequences are LGHNA and YSLEER. This CDR3 has 15 residues. The V end was cut by 0 bases, the J end by 0 bases, with 6 bases between.

The chain links TRBV28 to TRBJ2-5; TRBD2 might be the D (6 bases). The CDR3 totals 18 residues. Trimming took 2 bases from V and 10 from J, leaving 29 bases between them. Germline V gene sequence: CDR1 MDHEN, CDR2 SYDVKM. The CDR3 loop is CASSLILAGPEPSSDQYF. The CDR3 coding sequence is TGTGCCAGCAGTTTAATATTGGCGGGACCCGAGCCTAGTTCCGACCAGTACTTC.

The rearrangement joins TRBV2 to TRBJ2-7, with TRBD1 as a possible D gene (6 bases). CDR3 length: 13 amino acids. CDR1 and CDR2 (germline): SNHLY, FYNNEI. Trimming removed 5 bases from V and 2 bases from J, with 10 bases in between. The CDR3 nucleotides are TGTGCCAGCAGTACAGGGTTCGCCTACGAGCAGTACTTC. Translation gives CASSTGFAYEQYF.

This clonotype was picked up a small number of times. Relative to the germline gene, one junction end is altered; a read error may explain this. The V and J genes are TRBV11-2 and TRBJ2-5; perhaps TRBD2 as D (6 bases). Per the germline V gene, CDR1 is SGHAT and CDR2 is FQNNGV. This CDR3 is built from 15 residues. The CDR3 nucleotides read TGTGCCAGCGGCTTAATCCGCGGGGCCCAAGAGACCCAGTACTTC. Protein sequence: CASGLIRGAQETQYF. The full variable domain, its missing parts supplied by reference TRBV11-2 and TRBJ2-5, is EAGVAQSPRYKIIEKRQSVAFWCNPISGHATLYWYQQILGQGPKLLIQFQNNGVVDDSQLPKDRFSAERLKGVDSTLKIQPAKLEDSAVYLCASGLIRGAQETQYFGPGTRLLVL.

The chain recombines TRBV20-1 with TRBJ1-4; D call uncertain. Germline values: CDR1 DFQATT, CDR2 SNEGSKA (reference sequence). The CDR3 is 15 amino acids. The germline V and J ends were trimmed by 3 bases and 6 bases, with 17 bases remaining between them. The CDR3 DNA reads as TGCAGTGCTAGGTCCGGTTTCGAGGATGATGAAAAACTGTTTTTT. It is translated as CSARSGFEDDEKLFF.

This clonotype was observed a few times. The chain has TRBV6-2 or TRBV6-3 and TRBJ2-7, with D tentatively TRBD2 (7 bases). Germline V gives CDR1 MNHEY, CDR2 SVGEGT. V lost 7 bases and J lost 2, with 15 bases in between. The CDR3 totals 14 residues. CDR3 amino acids: CASTHGGRAYEQYF. CDR3 nucleotides: TGTGCCAGCACTCACGGGGGGCGAGCCTACGAGCAGTACTTC.

This clonotype appeared a few times. The V call is TRBV29-1, the J call TRBJ1-1, with D possibly matching TRBD1 (5 bases). There are 17 residues in the CDR3. V was shortened by 7 bases and J by 1 base, with 25 bases between the two germline ends. Germline lookup yields CDR1 SQVTM and CDR2 ANQGSEA. In nucleotides, the CDR3 is TGCAGCGCAATAACCCGGCGGGGCGTTGGGGAGAACACTGAAGCTTTCTTT. Amino acid sequence: CSAITRRGVGENTEAFF.

V and J are TRBV24-1 and TRBJ1-2; TRBD1 matches at 10 bases. The CDR3 spans 14 residues. Germline CDR1 reads KGHDR; CDR2 reads SFDVKD. J lost 6 bases, V lost 3 bases, and 3 bases had no gene match. This chain's CDR3 is CATSDRDRGDGYTF. The CDR3 DNA follows: TGTGCCACCAGTGATCGGGACAGGGGCGATGGCTACACCTTC.

This clonotype was recorded many times. This CDR3 reads CASSYSGGEAFSTEAFF. The CDR3 nucleotides are TGTGCCAGCAGTTACTCGGGCGGGGAGGCTTTTAGCACTGAAGCTTTCTTT. The V call is TRBV6-5, the J call TRBJ1-1; no clear D. Germline V gene lookup returns CDR1 MNHEY and CDR2 SVGAGI. CDR3 length: 17 residues. Trimming removed 0 bases from V and 4 bases from J, with 18 bases in between.

The V and J genes are TRBV5-1 and TRBJ2-2; the D gene could be TRBD1 or TRBD2 (6 bases each). Germline V lookup: CDR1 SGHRS, CDR2 YFSETQ. V gave up 2 bases and J gave up 4 bases, with 18 bases separating them. The CDR3 is made up of 17 amino acids. The CDR3 sequence is CASSFWGATASTGELFF. Here the CDR3 DNA reads TGCGCCAGCAGCTTTTGGGGGGCTACCGCGAGCACCGGGGAGCTGTTTTTT.

The chain carries TRBV20-1 and TRBJ2-1; the D gene is possibly TRBD1 (6 bases). The germline V gene has CDR1 DFQATT and CDR2 SNEGSKA (reference sequence). This CDR3 comprises 16 residues. V lost 0 bases to trimming and J lost 6 bases, with 18 bases between them. Here the CDR3 reads CSARDRQARGFNEQFF. The CDR3, as DNA: TGCAGTGCTAGAGACAGACAGGCTCGAGGTTTCAATGAGCAGTTCTTC.

This rearrangement joins TRBV9 to TRBJ2-1; 8 bases match TRBD2. The CDR3 extends over 14 amino acids. Germline V gene lookup returns CDR1 SGDLS and CDR2 YYNGEE. Unmatched junction bases numbered 3, after V lost 0 bases and J lost 7 bases. The CDR3 DNA sequence: TGTGCCAGCAGCGTAGCGGGGGGGCAAAATGAGCAGTTCTTC. Protein product: CASSVAGGQNEQFF.

The J gene is TRBJ1-6, the V gene TRBV27; 10 bases are shared with TRBD1. Germline V gene sequence: CDR1 MNHEY, CDR2 SMNVEV (reference sequence). V shed 6 bases, J shed 8 bases, and the junction held 4 bases outside the gene matches. The CDR3 runs to 14 residues. DNA of the CDR3: TGTGCCAGCAGGAGGACAGGGGGGGATTCACCCCTCCACTTT. This sequence encodes CASRRTGGDSPLHF.

This clonotype was counted only a few times. The V gene is TRBV29-1, the J gene TRBJ2-7; D perhaps matches TRBD2 (5 bases). Trimming took off 1 base at V and 0 bases at J, with 10 bases between the two ends. Germline V gene data show CDR1 as SQVTM and CDR2 as ANQGSEA. CDR3 length equals 14 residues. CDR3 nucleotides: TGCAGCGTTGAAGTCTTACGGGGCTCCTACGAGCAGTACTTC. Its protein product is CSVEVLRGSYEQYF.

V usage is TRBV12-5 and J usage is TRBJ2-2; D remains unclear. Germline CDR1 LGHNT, CDR2 FRNRAP. This CDR3 has 13 residues. V was clipped by 1 base and J by 6 bases, with 6 bases between them. The CDR3: CASGLGVAGELFF. The CDR3 bases are TGTGCTAGTGGTTTGGGGGTGGCCGGGGAGCTGTTTTTT.